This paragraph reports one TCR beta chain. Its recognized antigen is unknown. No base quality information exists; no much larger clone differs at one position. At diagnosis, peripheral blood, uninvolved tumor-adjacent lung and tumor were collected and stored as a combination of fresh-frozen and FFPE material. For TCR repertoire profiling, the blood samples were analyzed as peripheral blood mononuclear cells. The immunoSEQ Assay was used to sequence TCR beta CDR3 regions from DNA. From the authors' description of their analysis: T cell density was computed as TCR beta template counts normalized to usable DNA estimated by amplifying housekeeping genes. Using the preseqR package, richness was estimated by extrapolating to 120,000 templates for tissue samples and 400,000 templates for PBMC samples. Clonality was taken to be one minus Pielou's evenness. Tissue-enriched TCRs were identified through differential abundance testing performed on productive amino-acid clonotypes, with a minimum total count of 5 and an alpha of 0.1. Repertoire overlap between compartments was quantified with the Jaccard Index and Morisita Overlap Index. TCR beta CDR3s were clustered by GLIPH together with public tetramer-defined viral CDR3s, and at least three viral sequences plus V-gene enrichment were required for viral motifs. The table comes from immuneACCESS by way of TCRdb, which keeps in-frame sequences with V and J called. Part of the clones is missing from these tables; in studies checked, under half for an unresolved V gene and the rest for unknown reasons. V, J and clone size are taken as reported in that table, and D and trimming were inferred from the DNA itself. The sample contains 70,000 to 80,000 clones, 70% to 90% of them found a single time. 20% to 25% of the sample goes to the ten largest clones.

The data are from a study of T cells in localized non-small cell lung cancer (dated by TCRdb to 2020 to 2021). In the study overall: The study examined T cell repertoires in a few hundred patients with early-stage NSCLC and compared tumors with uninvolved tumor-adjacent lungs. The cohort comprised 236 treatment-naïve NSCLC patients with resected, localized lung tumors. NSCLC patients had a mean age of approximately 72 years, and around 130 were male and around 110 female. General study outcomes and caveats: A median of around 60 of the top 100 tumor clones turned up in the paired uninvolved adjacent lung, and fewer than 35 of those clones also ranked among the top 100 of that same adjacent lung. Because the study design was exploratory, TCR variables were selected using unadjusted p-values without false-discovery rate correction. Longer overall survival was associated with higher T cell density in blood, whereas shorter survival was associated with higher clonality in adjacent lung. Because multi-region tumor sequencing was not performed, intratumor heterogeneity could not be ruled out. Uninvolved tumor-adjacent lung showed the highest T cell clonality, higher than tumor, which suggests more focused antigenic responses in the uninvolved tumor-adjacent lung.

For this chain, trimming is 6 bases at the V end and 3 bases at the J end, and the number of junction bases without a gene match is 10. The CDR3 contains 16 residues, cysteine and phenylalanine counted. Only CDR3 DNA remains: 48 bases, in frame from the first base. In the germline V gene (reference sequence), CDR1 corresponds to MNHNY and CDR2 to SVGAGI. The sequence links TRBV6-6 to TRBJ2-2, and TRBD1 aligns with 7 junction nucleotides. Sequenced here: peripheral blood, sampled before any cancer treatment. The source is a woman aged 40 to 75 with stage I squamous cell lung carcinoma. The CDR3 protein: CASRFEGGIDTGELFF. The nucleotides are TGTGCCAGCAGATTTGAAGGGGGCATTGACACCGGGGAGCTGTTTTTT.